This entry lists 22 T cell receptor beta chains sequenced from one sample in a study of cytomegalovirus exposure and HLA in healthy donors. PCR amplification relied on 60 Vbeta primers (plus 13 Jbeta primers). Clones were sequenced by immunoSEQ multiplex PCR, and TCRdb holds only the in-frame ones, with some missing. The specimen's table records about 200,000 clones. The source material was PBMCs. The receptors stem from a woman aged 25 to 39 in good health and CMV-seropositive.

The chain uses TRBV7-9 and TRBJ1-3; D is unclear. The germline gives CDR1 SEHNR, CDR2 FQNEAQ (reference sequence). The germline V and J ends were trimmed by 0 bases and 4 bases, with 10 bases remaining between them. The CDR3 covers 15 residues. This chain's CDR3 is CASSLAQVRGNTIYF. The CDR3 coding sequence is TGTGCCAGCAGCTTAGCCCAGGTCAGAGGAAACACCATATATTTT.

This chain connects TRBV12-5 to TRBJ2-7; possible D gene TRBD1, 5 bases. CDR3 length equals 16 residues. The germline CDR1 and CDR2 sequences are LGHNT and FRNRAP. Trimming removed 1 base from V and 3 bases from J, with 16 bases in between. CDR3 region: CASGLEEGAPIYEQYF. CDR3 in DNA: TGTGCTAGTGGTTTGGAAGAAGGGGCGCCGATCTACGAGCAGTACTTC.

The V gene is TRBV6-6, the J gene TRBJ1-1; D is ambiguous. Trimming shortened V by 6 bases and J by 6 bases, and 11 bases separated the two germline ends. From germline, CDR1 is MNHNY and CDR2 SVGAGI (reference sequence). The CDR3 runs to 12 residues. The CDR3 nucleotides are TGTGCCAGCAGCGCCCTGGGCTCTGAAGCTTTCTTT. It is translated as CASSALGSEAFF.

As DNA, the CDR3 is TGTGCAAGTCGTCCCGGGTCACCCGAGCAGTACTTC. Residues: CASRPGSPEQYF. The gene calls are TRBV12-2 and TRBJ2-7; TRBD2 was called by the table and not checked on the DNA. TRBV12-2 is a documented pseudogene. This CDR3 region has 12 residues.

V is TRBV19 and J is TRBJ2-7, with 11 bases identical to TRBD2. V shed 7 bases and J 0 bases; nucleotides not matched to a gene: 2. CDR3 length equals 14 residues. Germline lookup yields CDR1 LNHDA and CDR2 SQIVND (reference sequence). In nucleotides, the CDR3 is TGTGCCAGTACTACTAGCGGGAGCTCCTACGAGCAGTACTTC. Translation: CASTTSGSSYEQYF.

For this clone: Other nucleotide sequences in the sample specify the same CDR3. The chain links TRBV7-9 to TRBJ1-1; no clear D gene. Germline V gene lookup returns CDR1 SEHNR and CDR2 FQNEAQ (reference sequence). Trimming removed 1 base from V and 1 base from J, with 4 bases in between. The CDR3 loop spans 13 amino acids. CDR3 sequence: CASSLGANTEAFF. As DNA, the CDR3 is TGTGCCAGCAGCTTAGGAGCGAACACTGAAGCTTTCTTT.

V is TRBV6-5 and J is TRBJ2-5, with 8 bases that match TRBD1. Germline V gene lookup returns CDR1 MNHEY and CDR2 SVGAGI. Trimming removed 7 bases from V and 4 bases from J; junction bases left unmatched: 8. The CDR3 is 14 amino acids. The DNA of the CDR3 is TGTGCCAGCACTCCACAGGGGGGAGGAGAGACCCAGTACTTC. Translating it yields CASTPQGGGETQYF.

The V gene is TRBV7-6, the J gene TRBJ2-3, with a possible D match to TRBD2 (5 bases). V was trimmed by 5 bases and J by 1 base, leaving 10 bases between them. The CDR3 has 14 residues. The germline V gene encodes CDR1 SGHVS and CDR2 FNYEAQ. The CDR3 sequence: CASSHSGGTDTQYF. The DNA for the CDR3 is TGTGCCAGCAGCCACTCCGGGGGCACAGATACGCAGTATTTT.

The chain joins TRBV7-8 to TRBJ2-5; maybe TRBD1 (5 bases). The germline V and J ends were trimmed by 0 bases and 1 base, with 6 bases remaining between them. CDR1 SGHVS and CDR2 FQNEAQ come from the germline V gene. This CDR3 has 14 residues. Here the CDR3 DNA reads TGTGCCAGCAGCTTAGCGGACATCCAAGAGACCCAGTACTTC. Its protein product is CASSLADIQETQYF.

This chain connects TRBV6-1 to TRBJ2-1, with D possibly matching TRBD2 (5 bases). The CDR3 has 15 residues. The V end was cut by 9 bases, the J end by 0 bases, with 15 bases between. CDR1 is MNHNS, CDR2 SASEGT, per germline. In DNA, the CDR3 is TGTGCCAGTGCGTTTTATGGGAGCTCCTACAATGAGCAGTTCTTC. It specifies CASAFYGSSYNEQFF.

Worth noting for this clone: Other DNA sequences in the same sample also yield this CDR3. V and J are TRBV5-1 and TRBJ2-7; TRBD1 aligns across 11 bases. Germline assignment: CDR1 SGHRS and CDR2 YFSETQ. V gave up 3 bases and J gave up 6 bases; unmatched junction bases: 5. The length of the CDR3 is 14 residues. The chain's CDR3 is CASSSADRGLEQYF. The CDR3 coding sequence is TGCGCCAGCAGCTCGGCGGACAGGGGGCTCGAGCAGTACTTC.

This sequence joins TRBV7-9 and TRBJ2-7; D might be TRBD2 (5 bases). V lost 5 bases, J lost 2 bases, and 7 bases lay in between. CDR3 length: 12 amino acids. Germline CDR1 reads SEHNR; CDR2 reads FQNEAQ (reference sequence). CDR3 sequence reads: CASSNGAYEQYF. The CDR3 nucleotides are TGTGCCAGCAGCAACGGGGCCTACGAGCAGTACTTC.

The V and J genes are TRBV4-2 and TRBJ2-3; 8 bases match TRBD1. Trimming removed 0 bases from V and 5 bases from J; junction bases left unmatched: 7. From germline, CDR1 is LGHNA and CDR2 YNFKEQ. The CDR3 runs to 16 residues. The CDR3 sequence is CASSQDPQGAKDTQYF. In DNA, the CDR3 is TGTGCCAGCAGCCAAGATCCGCAGGGGGCGAAAGATACGCAGTATTTT.

This chain joins TRBV5-4 and TRBJ2-5; 7 positions agree with TRBD2. The V gene end was trimmed by 4 bases and the J gene end by 7 bases; junction bases not matched to a gene: 13. The CDR3 consists of 15 residues. Germline V gene lookup returns CDR1 SGHNT and CDR2 YYREEE (reference sequence). The CDR3 DNA follows: TGTGCCAGCAGCCCGGGGACTACTGATACGCGGACCCAGTACTTC. Protein product: CASSPGTTDTRTQYF.

The chain links TRBV7-9 to TRBJ2-5; a possible D gene is TRBD2 (6 bases). The better agreement between TRBJ2-7 and the DNA end casts doubt on the J call. Germline values: CDR1 SEHNR, CDR2 FQNEAQ (reference sequence). CDR3 size: 15 residues. CDR3 sequence (DNA): TGTGCCAGCAGCTTAGGTTCCGCGGGGATATACGAGCAGTACTTC. Amino acids: CASSLGSAGIYEQYF.

This sequence joins TRBV9 and TRBJ2-1; D remains ambiguous. In germline, CDR1 is SGDLS, CDR2 YYNGEE. Trimming took off 5 bases at V and 7 bases at J, with 10 bases between the two ends. This CDR3 spans 12 amino acids. The CDR3 DNA sequence: TGTGCCAGCAGAAGTACCCAGAATGAGCAGTTCTTC. This sequence encodes CASRSTQNEQFF.

The rearrangement uses TRBV6-1 and TRBJ2-1; the D gene is possibly TRBD2 (6 bases). CDR1 and CDR2 from the germline V gene are MNHNS and SASEGT. CDR3 length: 14 residues. V was shortened by 5 bases and J by 5 bases, with 13 bases between the two germline ends. The CDR3 nucleotides are TGTGCCAGCAGTTTCACCGGCGGGAACAATGAGCAGTTCTTC. Translating gives CASSFTGGNNEQFF.

The chain recombines TRBV6-5 with TRBJ1-3; D is uncertain. This CDR3 has 14 amino acids. V shed 3 bases and J shed 0 bases, with 6 bases lying between them. CDR1 is MNHEY and CDR2 is SVGAGI in the germline V gene. CDR3 coding DNA: TGTGCCAGCAGTTATACTCGCTCTGGAAACACCATATATTTT. Amino acid sequence: CASSYTRSGNTIYF.

This sequence joins TRBV10-3 and TRBJ2-1, with 8 bases that match TRBD1. Trimming removed 11 bases from V and 2 bases from J; junction bases left unmatched: 8. Germline CDR1 reads ENHRY; CDR2 reads SYGVKD. The CDR3 runs 14 residues. CDR3 protein: CASGGLGTYNEQFF. For the CDR3, the DNA is TGTGCCTCAGGGGGCCTCGGAACCTACAATGAGCAGTTCTTC.

The chain employs TRBV9 and TRBJ1-2; D is possibly TRBD1 (6 bases). From germline, CDR1 is SGDLS and CDR2 YYNGEE. The CDR3 has 15 amino acids. V lost 4 bases and J lost 2, with 15 bases in between. CDR3 amino acids: CASSSTAGVNYGYTF. In DNA, the CDR3 is TGTGCCAGCAGCTCTACGGCAGGGGTCAACTATGGCTACACCTTC.

The chain employs TRBV9 and TRBJ1-2; TRBD1 might be the D (6 bases). Per germline, CDR1 SGDLS and CDR2 YYNGEE. V lost 3 bases and J lost 2, with 14 bases in between. The CDR3 has 15 amino acids. The DNA of the CDR3 is TGTGCCAGCAGCGCCGACCCTGGGACAAACTATGGCTACACCTTC. Translation: CASSADPGTNYGYTF.

The V and J genes are TRBV6-1 and TRBJ1-3; D is ambiguous. V was pared by 1 base and J by 5 bases, with 3 bases between. CDR3 length: 12 residues. The germline V gene has CDR1 MNHNS and CDR2 SASEGT. The CDR3 sequence: CASSEVRNTIYF. In nucleotides, the CDR3 is TGTGCCAGCAGTGAAGTTAGAAACACCATATATTTT.